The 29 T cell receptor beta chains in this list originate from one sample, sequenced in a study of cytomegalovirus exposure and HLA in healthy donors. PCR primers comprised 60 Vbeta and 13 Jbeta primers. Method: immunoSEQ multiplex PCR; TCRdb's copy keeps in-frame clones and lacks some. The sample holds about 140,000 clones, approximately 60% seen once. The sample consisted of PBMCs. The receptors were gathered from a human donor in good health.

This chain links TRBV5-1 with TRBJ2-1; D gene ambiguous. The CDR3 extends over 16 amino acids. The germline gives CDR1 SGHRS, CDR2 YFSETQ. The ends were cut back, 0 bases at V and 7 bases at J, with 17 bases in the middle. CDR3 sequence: CASSLEWRSARNEQFF. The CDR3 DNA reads TGCGCCAGCAGCTTGGAATGGAGAAGCGCCCGGAATGAGCAGTTCTTC.

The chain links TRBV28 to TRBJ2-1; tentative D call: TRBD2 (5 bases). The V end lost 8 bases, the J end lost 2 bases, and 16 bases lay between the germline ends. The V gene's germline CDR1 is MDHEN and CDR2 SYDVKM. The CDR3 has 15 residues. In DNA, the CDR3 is TGTGCCAGCCGCTCCTCCGGGATCGCCTACAATGAGCAGTTCTTC. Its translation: CASRSSGIAYNEQFF.

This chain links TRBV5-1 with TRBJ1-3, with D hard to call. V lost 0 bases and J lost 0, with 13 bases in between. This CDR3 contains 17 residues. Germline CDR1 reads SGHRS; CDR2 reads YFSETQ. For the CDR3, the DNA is TGCGCCAGCAGCTTGGCCGGGAGACAACACTCTGGAAACACCATATATTTT. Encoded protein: CASSLAGRQHSGNTIYF.

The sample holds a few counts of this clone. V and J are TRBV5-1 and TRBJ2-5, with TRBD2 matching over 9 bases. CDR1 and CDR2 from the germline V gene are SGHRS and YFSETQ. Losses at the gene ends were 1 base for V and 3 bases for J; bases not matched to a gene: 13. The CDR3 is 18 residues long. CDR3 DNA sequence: TGCGCCAGCAGCTTGTCTCGCCTGACTAGCGGATTTAAAGAGACCCAGTACTTC. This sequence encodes CASSLSRLTSGFKETQYF. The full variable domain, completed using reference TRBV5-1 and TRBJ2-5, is KAGVTQTPRYLIKTRGQQVTLSCSPISGHRSVSWYQQTPGQGLQFLFEYFSETQRNKGNFPGRFSGRQFSNSRSEMNVSTLELGDSALYLCASSLSRLTSGFKETQYFGPGTRLLVL.

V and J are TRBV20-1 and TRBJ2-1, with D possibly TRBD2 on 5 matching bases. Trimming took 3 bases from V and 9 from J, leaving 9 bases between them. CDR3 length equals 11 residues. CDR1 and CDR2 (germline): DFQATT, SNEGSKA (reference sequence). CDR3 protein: CSASRGSEQFF. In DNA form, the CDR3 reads TGCAGTGCTAGTAGAGGGAGTGAGCAGTTCTTC.

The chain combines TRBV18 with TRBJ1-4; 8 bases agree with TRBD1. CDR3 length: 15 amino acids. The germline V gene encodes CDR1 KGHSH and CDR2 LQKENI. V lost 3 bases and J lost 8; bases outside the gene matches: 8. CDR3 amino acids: CASSPATGAREKLFF. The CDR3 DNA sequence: TGTGCCAGCTCACCGGCGACAGGGGCGAGGGAAAAACTGTTTTTT.

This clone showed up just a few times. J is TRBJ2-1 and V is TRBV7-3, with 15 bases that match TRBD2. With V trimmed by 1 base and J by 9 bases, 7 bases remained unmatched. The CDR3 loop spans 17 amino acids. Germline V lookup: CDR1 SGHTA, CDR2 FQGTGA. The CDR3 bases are TGTGCCAGCAGCTTAATCGGGACTAGCGGGAGGTCCGGTGAGCAGTTCTTC. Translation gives CASSLIGTSGRSGEQFF.

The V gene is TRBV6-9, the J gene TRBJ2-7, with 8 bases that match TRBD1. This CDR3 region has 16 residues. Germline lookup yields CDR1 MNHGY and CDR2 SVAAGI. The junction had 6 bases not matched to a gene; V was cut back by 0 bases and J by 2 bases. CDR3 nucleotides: TGTGCCAGCAGTTATTCCTTGGACAGGGACACCTACGAGCAGTACTTC. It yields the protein CASSYSLDRDTYEQYF.

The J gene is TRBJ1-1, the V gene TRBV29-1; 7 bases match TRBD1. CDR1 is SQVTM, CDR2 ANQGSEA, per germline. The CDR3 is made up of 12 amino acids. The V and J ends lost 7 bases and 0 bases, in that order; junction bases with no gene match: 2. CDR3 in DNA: TGCAGCGGGGGACAGATGAACACTGAAGCTTTCTTT. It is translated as CSGGQMNTEAFF.

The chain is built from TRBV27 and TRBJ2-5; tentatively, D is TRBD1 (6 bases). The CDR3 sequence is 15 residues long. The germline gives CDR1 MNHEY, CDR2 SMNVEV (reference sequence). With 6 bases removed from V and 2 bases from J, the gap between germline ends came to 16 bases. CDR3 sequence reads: CASSHSQGKQETQYF. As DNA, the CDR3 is TGTGCCAGCAGCCACTCGCAGGGGAAACAAGAGACCCAGTACTTC.

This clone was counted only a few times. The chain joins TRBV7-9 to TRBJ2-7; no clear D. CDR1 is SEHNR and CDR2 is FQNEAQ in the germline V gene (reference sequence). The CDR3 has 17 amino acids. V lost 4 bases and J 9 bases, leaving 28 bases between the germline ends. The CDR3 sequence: CASSSTLEPELPTVQYF. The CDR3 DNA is TGTGCCAGCAGCTCAACATTAGAACCTGAACTACCTACGGTGCAGTACTTC.

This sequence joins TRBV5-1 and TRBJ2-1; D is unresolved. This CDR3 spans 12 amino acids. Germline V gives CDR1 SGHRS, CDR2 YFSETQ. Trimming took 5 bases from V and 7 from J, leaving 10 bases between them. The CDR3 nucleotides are TGCGCCAGCAGAACATACGAAAATGAGCAGTTCTTC. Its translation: CASRTYENEQFF.

The CDR3: CASRGLSGNTIYF. The CDR3 bases are TGTGCCAGCAGGGGGCTTTCTGGAAACACCATATATTTT. The chain uses TRBV27 and TRBJ1-3; D may be TRBD1 (5 bases). V was trimmed by 6 bases and J by 1 base, leaving 7 bases between them. CDR3 length: 13 amino acids. Germline CDR1 reads MNHEY; CDR2 reads SMNVEV (reference sequence).

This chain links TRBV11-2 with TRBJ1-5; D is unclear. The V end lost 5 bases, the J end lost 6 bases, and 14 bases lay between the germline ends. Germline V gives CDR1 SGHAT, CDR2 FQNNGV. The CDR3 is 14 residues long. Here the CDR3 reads CASSLDGFRQPQHF. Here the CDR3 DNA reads TGTGCCAGCAGCCTCGACGGGTTTCGTCAGCCCCAGCATTTT.

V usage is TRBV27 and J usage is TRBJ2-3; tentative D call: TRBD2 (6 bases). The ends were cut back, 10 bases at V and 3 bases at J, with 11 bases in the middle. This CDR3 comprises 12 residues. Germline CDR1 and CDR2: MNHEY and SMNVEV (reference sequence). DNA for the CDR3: TGTGCCACGGGAGATGGTACAGATACGCAGTATTTT. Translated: CATGDGTDTQYF.

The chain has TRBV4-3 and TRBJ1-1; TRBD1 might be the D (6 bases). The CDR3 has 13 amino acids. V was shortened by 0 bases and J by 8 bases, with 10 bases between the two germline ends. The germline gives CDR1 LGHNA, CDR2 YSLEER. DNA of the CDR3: TGCGCCAGCAGCCAAGATGGGGGCCGGGAAGCTTTCTTT. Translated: CASSQDGGREAFF.

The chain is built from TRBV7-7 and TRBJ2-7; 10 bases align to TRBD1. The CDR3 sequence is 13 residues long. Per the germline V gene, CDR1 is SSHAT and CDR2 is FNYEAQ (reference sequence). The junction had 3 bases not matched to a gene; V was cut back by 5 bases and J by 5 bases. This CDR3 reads CASSRDRGDEQYF. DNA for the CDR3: TGTGCCAGCAGCCGGGACAGGGGCGACGAGCAGTACTTC.

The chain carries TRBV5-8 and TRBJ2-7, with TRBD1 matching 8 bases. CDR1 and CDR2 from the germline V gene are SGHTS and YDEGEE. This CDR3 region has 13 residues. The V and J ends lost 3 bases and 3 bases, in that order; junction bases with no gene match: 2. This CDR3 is CASSSDRGYEQYF. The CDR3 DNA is TGTGCCAGCAGCTCCGACAGGGGCTACGAGCAGTACTTC.

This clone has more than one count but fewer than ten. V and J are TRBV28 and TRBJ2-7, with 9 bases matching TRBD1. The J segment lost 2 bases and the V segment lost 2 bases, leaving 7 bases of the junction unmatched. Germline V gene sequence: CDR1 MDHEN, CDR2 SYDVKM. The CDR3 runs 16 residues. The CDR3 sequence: CASSLEGQGRTYEQYF. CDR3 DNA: TGTGCCAGCAGTTTAGAGGGACAGGGCAGAACCTACGAGCAGTACTTC.

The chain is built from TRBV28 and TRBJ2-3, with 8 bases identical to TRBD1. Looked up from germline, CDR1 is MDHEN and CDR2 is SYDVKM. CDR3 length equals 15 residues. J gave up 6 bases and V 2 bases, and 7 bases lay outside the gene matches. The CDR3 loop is CASSLGGTGGDTQYF. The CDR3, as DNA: TGTGCCAGCAGTTTAGGAGGGACAGGTGGGGATACGCAGTATTTT.

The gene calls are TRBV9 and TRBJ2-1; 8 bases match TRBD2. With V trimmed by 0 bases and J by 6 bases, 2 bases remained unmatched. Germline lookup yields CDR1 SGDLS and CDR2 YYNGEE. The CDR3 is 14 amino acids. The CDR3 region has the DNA TGTGCCAGCAGCGTAGCAAGCGGGGGCAATGAGCAGTTCTTC. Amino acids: CASSVASGGNEQFF.

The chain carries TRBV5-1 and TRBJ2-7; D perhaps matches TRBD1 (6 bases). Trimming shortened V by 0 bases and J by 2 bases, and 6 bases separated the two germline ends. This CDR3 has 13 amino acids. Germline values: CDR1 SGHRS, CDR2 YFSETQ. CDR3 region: CASSLGDTYEQYF. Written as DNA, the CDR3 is TGCGCCAGCAGCTTGGGGGACACCTACGAGCAGTACTTC.

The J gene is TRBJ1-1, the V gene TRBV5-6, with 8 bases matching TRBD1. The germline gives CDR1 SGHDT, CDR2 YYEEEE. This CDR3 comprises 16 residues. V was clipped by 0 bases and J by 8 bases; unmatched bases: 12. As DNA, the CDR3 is TGTGCCAGCAGCTTGGAATACCAGGGGGCCCTTGAAGAAGCTTTCTTT. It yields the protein CASSLEYQGALEEAFF.

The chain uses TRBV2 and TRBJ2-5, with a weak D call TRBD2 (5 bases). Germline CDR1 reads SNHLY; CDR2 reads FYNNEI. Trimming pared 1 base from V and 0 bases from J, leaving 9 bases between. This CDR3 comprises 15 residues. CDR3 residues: CASSEGGLYQETQYF. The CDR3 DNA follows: TGTGCCAGCAGTGAAGGCGGGCTGTACCAAGAGACCCAGTACTTC.

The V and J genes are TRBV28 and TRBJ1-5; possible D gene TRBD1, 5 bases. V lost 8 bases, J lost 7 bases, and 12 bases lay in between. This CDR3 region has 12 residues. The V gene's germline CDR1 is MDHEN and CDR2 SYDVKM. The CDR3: CASGGLGQPQHF. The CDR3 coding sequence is TGTGCCAGCGGGGGGTTAGGGCAGCCCCAGCATTTT.

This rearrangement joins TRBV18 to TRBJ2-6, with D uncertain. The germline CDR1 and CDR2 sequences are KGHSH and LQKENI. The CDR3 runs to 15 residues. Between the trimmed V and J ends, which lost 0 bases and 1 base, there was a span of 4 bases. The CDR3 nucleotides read TGTGCCAGCTCACCACCCCGGTCTGGGGCCAACGTCCTGACTTTC. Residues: CASSPPRSGANVLTF.

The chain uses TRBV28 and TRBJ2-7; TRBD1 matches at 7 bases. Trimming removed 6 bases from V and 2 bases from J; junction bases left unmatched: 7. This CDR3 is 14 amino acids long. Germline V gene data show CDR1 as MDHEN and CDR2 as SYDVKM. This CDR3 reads CASRTGTATYEQYF. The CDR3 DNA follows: TGTGCCAGCAGAACCGGGACAGCGACCTACGAGCAGTACTTC.

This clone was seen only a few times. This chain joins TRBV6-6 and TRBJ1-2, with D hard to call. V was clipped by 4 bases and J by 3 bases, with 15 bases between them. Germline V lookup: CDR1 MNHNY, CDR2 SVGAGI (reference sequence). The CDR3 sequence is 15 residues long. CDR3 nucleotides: TGTGCCAGCAGTTCGGAAGGACTTGGAGACTATGGCTACACCTTC. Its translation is CASSSEGLGDYGYTF.

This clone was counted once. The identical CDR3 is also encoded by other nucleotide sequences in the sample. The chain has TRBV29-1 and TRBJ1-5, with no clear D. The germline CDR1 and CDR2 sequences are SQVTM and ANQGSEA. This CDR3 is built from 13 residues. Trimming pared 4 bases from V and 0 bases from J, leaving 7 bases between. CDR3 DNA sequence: TGCAGCGTTGGCGGGAATAGCAATCAGCCCCAGCATTTT. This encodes CSVGGNSNQPQHF. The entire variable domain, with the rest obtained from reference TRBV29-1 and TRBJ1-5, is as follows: SAVISQKPSRDICQRGTSLTIQCQVDSQVTMMFWYRQQPGQSLTLIATANQGSEATYESGFVIDKFPISRPNLTFSTLTVSNMSPEDSSIYLCSVGGNSNQPQHFGDGTRLSIL.